This T cell receptor (beta chain) emerged from a study of early T cells in non-severe SARS-CoV-2 infection. Study observations and caveats: VDJdb-based matching was biased toward anti-spike CD8 responses and missed private and CD4 specificities.

This clonotype was picked up a small number of times. The antigen remains unidentified. Deletions cut 5 bases from V and 3 bases from J, with 14 bases between. This CDR3 is 13 amino acids long. CDR1 is SQVTM and CDR2 is ANQGSEA in the germline V gene. In the library, individual cDNA molecules carried attached unique molecular identifiers. MiXCR, run by TCRdb on the 5' RACE reads, gives a single entry per CDR3 protein. The table records around 52,000 distinct CDR3 sequences, around 12% of them present only once. This TCR came from an adult who was a healthcare worker with PCR-confirmed SARS-CoV-2 infection or an uninfected control (not recorded which). Sequenced: whole blood. V is TRBV29-1 and J is TRBJ2-7, with a weak D call TRBD1 (5 bases). The CDR3 sequence is CSVISGQIYEQYF. Here the CDR3 DNA reads TGCAGCGTTATCTCTGGACAAATCTACGAGCAGTACTTC.